Below are 29 T cell receptor beta chains sequenced from a single sample in a study of molecular identifiers for immune sequencing clone quantification. TCRdb ran MiXCR on the PCR reads and lists one entry per CDR3 protein. This table holds roughly 100,000 distinct CDR3 sequences, 30% to 45% found once. The sample consisted of naive CD8+ T cells from blood, with Jurkat cell RNA spiked in. Sample subset: FACS-sorted CD8+CD4-CCR7+CD45RA+ naive T cells. The receptors here all came from a human donor in good health. Some libraries in this study had Jurkat cell RNA spiked in.

This clonotype was recorded once. The germline gene is not matched at one end of the junction; a read error may be the cause. The chain links TRBV7-3 to TRBJ2-5; TRBD2 matches 14 bases. This CDR3 region has 14 residues. Germline V CDR1 and CDR2: SGHTA, FQGTGA. The CDR3 coding sequence is TGTGCCAGCAGCGCGGGACTAGCGGGAGAGACCCGGTACTTC. Amino acid sequence: CASSAGLAGETRYF.

This clonotype was recorded at least ten times. This sequence joins TRBV7-9 and TRBJ2-7; D might be TRBD1 or TRBD2, each matching 5 bases. Germline values: CDR1 SEHNR, CDR2 FQNEAQ (reference sequence). The CDR3 sequence is 12 residues long. Trimming removed 8 bases from V and 4 bases from J, with 12 bases in between. The CDR3 here is CASDGDEYEQYF. The CDR3 nucleotides read TGTGCCAGCGATGGGGACGAGTACGAGCAGTACTTC. The full variable domain, its missing parts supplied by reference TRBV7-9 and TRBJ2-7, is DTGVSQNPRHKITKRGQNVTFRCDPISEHNRLYWYRQTLGQGPEFLTYFQNEAQLEKSRLLSDRFSAERPKGSFSTLEIQRTEQGDSAMYLCASDGDEYEQYFGPGTRLTVT.

This chain connects TRBV28 to TRBJ1-5; D is undetermined. CDR1 is MDHEN and CDR2 is SYDVKM in the germline V gene. The V end was cut by 5 bases, the J end by 7 bases, with 9 bases between. The CDR3 sequence is 12 residues long. CDR3 sequence reads: CASSRRDQPQHF. The CDR3 DNA is TGTGCCAGCAGTAGACGCGACCAGCCCCAGCATTTT. The full variable domain, rest sourced from reference TRBV28 and TRBJ1-5, is DVKVTQSSRYLVKRTGEKVFLECVQDMDHENMFWYRQDPGLGLRLIYFSYDVKMKEKGDIPEGYSVSREKKERFSLILESASTNQTSMYLCASSRRDQPQHFGDGTRLSIL.

The J gene is TRBJ2-1, the V gene TRBV29-1; 11 positions agree with TRBD2. V shed 8 bases, J shed 8 bases, and the junction held 17 bases outside the gene matches. Germline CDR1 is SQVTM and CDR2 is ANQGSEA. The CDR3 spans 16 residues. The CDR3 DNA reads TGCAGCACAGGACGGCTAGCGGGAGGCCCTGGGGATGAGCAGTTCTTC. Translated, it gives CSTGRLAGGPGDEQFF.

Concerning this clonotype: A much larger clone is a single base away; this may be a read error. No conserved phenylalanine or tryptophan is present at the end of the CDR3, so a read error is the likely explanation. V gene TRBV7-9 combines with J gene TRBJ2-5; D may be TRBD1 (7 bases). The CDR3 sequence is 14 residues long. With 4 bases removed from V and 1 base from J, the gap between germline ends came to 10 bases. In germline, CDR1 is SEHNR, CDR2 FQNEAQ (reference sequence). CDR3 bases: TGTGCCAGCAGCTCGGGGGACAGCCAAGAGACCCAGTACATC. As protein: CASSSGDSQETQYI.

The chain's CDR3 is CASSQEWQMRNTIYF. Written as DNA, the CDR3 is TGCGCCAGCAGCCAGGAATGGCAGATGCGGAACACCATATATTTT. V gene TRBV4-3 combines with J gene TRBJ1-3, with no clear D. Germline CDR1 and CDR2: LGHNA and YSLEER. The CDR3 extends over 15 amino acids. The V end lost 3 bases, the J end lost 7 bases, and 16 bases lay between the germline ends.

This clonotype came up many times. The chain uses TRBV7-2 and TRBJ2-3; 7 bases fit TRBD2. With V trimmed by 1 base and J by 5 bases, 6 bases remained unmatched. The CDR3 sequence is 15 residues long. Germline CDR1 and CDR2: SGHTA and FQGNSA. The chain's CDR3 is CASSLGGSLGDTQYF. The CDR3 DNA sequence: TGTGCCAGCAGCTTAGGCGGGAGTTTGGGAGATACGCAGTATTTT. Filled out from reference TRBV7-2 and TRBJ2-3, the complete variable domain reads GAGVSQSPSNKVTEKGKDVELRCDPISGHTALYWYRQSLGQGLEFLIYFQGNSAPDKSGLPSDRFSAERTGGSVSTLTIQRTQQEDSAVYLCASSLGGSLGDTQYFGPGTRLTVL.

This clonotype has ten or more counts. This chain connects TRBV2 to TRBJ2-7; tentatively, D is TRBD1 (5 bases). The CDR3 has 12 residues. Looked up from germline, CDR1 is SNHLY and CDR2 is FYNNEI. Trimming took 9 bases from V and 2 from J, leaving 11 bases between them. In nucleotides, the CDR3 is TGTGCCAGTACCAGGGTTCCCTACGAGCAGTACTTC. Protein sequence: CASTRVPYEQYF.

This clonotype was observed once. This sequence joins TRBV7-2 and TRBJ2-7; D gene ambiguous. Trimming took off 5 bases at V and 1 base at J, with 15 bases between the two ends. CDR1 SGHTA and CDR2 FQGNSA come from the germline V gene. The CDR3 covers 15 residues. The DNA of the CDR3 is TGTGCCAGCAGCCACTCCCGGTCCCTTTCCTACGAGCAGTACTTC. This gives the protein CASSHSRSLSYEQYF.

This clonotype was counted only a few times. The junction does not match germline at one end; this may be a read error. The chain uses TRBV5-3 and TRBJ2-1; 14 bases line up with TRBD2. TRBV5-3 is identified as an open reading frame with a role that is uncertain. CDR3 size: 16 residues. CDR3 DNA: TGTGCCAGCAGCTTGGGACTAGCGGGGGCAAACAATGAGCAGTTCTTC. It specifies CASSLGLAGANNEQFF.

The sample holds many counts of this clonotype. The V gene is TRBV27, the J gene TRBJ1-5; weak D call: TRBD1 (6 bases). CDR3 length equals 15 residues. From germline, CDR1 is MNHEY and CDR2 SMNVEV (reference sequence). V was clipped by 3 bases and J by 3 bases, with 12 bases between them. The CDR3 region is CASSFGGQVNQPQHF. DNA for the CDR3: TGTGCCAGCAGTTTTGGGGGGCAGGTCAATCAGCCCCAGCATTTT.

This rearrangement joins TRBV4-2 to TRBJ2-3; D is ambiguous. The CDR3 is 15 residues long. The germline V and J ends were trimmed by 0 bases and 2 bases, with 9 bases remaining between them. In germline, CDR1 is LGHNA, CDR2 YNFKEQ. CDR3 loop: CASSQERLNTDTQYF. CDR3 nucleotides: TGTGCCAGCAGCCAAGAAAGGCTCAACACAGATACGCAGTATTTT.

The chain joins TRBV28 to TRBJ2-7; D unclear. Germline V gives CDR1 MDHEN, CDR2 SYDVKM. The CDR3 sequence is 13 residues long. Trimming pared 3 bases from V and 3 bases from J, leaving 9 bases between. The CDR3 sequence is CASSFGRNYEQYF. CDR3 in DNA: TGTGCCAGCAGTTTTGGGCGGAACTACGAGCAGTACTTC.

The chain has TRBV19 and TRBJ2-1, with 10 bases aligning to TRBD2. CDR1 is LNHDA and CDR2 is SQIVND in the germline V gene (reference sequence). The CDR3 is 15 amino acids. V gave up 3 bases and J gave up 2 bases; unmatched junction bases: 1. The CDR3 bases are TGTGCCAGTAGTATTACTAGCGGGACCTACAATGAGCAGTTCTTC. Translating it yields CASSITSGTYNEQFF.

About this clonotype: This clone may be a read error of a much larger clone one base away. The V gene is TRBV10-2, the J gene TRBJ2-3, with TRBD2 matching 8 bases. The CDR3 has 13 amino acids. Germline values: CDR1 WSHSY, CDR2 SAAADI. After removal of 7 bases from V and 4 bases from J, the junction contained 4 bases not matched to a gene. The CDR3 reads CASKREWADTQYF. Here the CDR3 DNA reads TGCGCCAGCAAGCGGGAGTGGGCAGATACGCAGTATTTT.

This clonotype was recorded a few times. The chain employs TRBV20-1 and TRBJ2-1, with TRBD2 matching 13 bases. CDR1 DFQATT and CDR2 SNEGSKA come from the germline V gene (reference sequence). The CDR3 length is 14 residues. Trimming at V came to 5 bases and at J to 6 bases, leaving 4 bases not matched to a gene. In DNA form, the CDR3 reads TGCAGTGCTCGGACTAGCGGGAGTTTCAATGAGCAGTTCTTC. Its protein is CSARTSGSFNEQFF.

This clonotype was recorded a few times. The chain is built from TRBV12-3 or TRBV12-4 and TRBJ2-5, with 7 positions matching TRBD2. The V segment lost 8 bases and the J segment 3 bases; nucleotides outside the gene matches: 6. This CDR3 has 13 amino acids. The CDR3 here is CASSGLAEETQYF. For the CDR3, the DNA is TGTGCCAGCTCGGGGCTAGCGGAAGAGACCCAGTACTTC.

The chain uses TRBV5-1 and TRBJ2-3; D is ambiguous. This CDR3 has 12 residues. V lost 3 bases to trimming and J lost 4 bases, with 6 bases between them. CDR1 and CDR2 from the germline V gene are SGHRS and YFSETQ. In DNA, the CDR3 is TGCGCCAGCAGCTGGAACTCAGATACGCAGTATTTT. This encodes CASSWNSDTQYF.

The chain is built from TRBV11-2 and TRBJ2-5, with 10 bases lining up with TRBD1. CDR1 is SGHAT, CDR2 FQNNGV, per germline. Trimming cost V 5 bases and J 7 bases; bases outside gene matches: 7. The CDR3 sequence is 14 residues long. CDR3 bases: TGTGCCAGCAGCGACAGGGGGCGGTGGGGGACCCAGTACTTC. It encodes CASSDRGRWGTQYF.

The chain combines TRBV28 with TRBJ2-2, with D possibly matching TRBD2 (6 bases). The germline CDR1 and CDR2 sequences are MDHEN and SYDVKM. V lost 2 bases and J 1 base, leaving 14 bases between the germline ends. The CDR3 extends over 17 amino acids. In DNA form, the CDR3 reads TGTGCCAGCAGTTTACTTACCTACGGGAGGAACACCGGGGAGCTGTTTTTT. It is translated as CASSLLTYGRNTGELFF.

Ten or more counts support this clonotype. The chain uses TRBV2 and TRBJ2-6; D perhaps matches TRBD1 (5 bases). Trimming left V 6 bases short and J 0 bases short, with 12 bases between. CDR3 size: 16 residues. Looked up from germline, CDR1 is SNHLY and CDR2 is FYNNEI. CDR3 DNA sequence: TGTGCCAGCAGGCCGCGACAGAGCTCTGGGGCCAACGTCCTGACTTTC. Its translation is CASRPRQSSGANVLTF.

Regarding this clonotype: The junction shows a germline mismatch at one end, possibly a read error. The chain uses TRBV20-1 and TRBJ2-3; 7 bases are shared with TRBD1. Per germline, CDR1 DFQATT and CDR2 SNEGSKA (reference sequence). The CDR3 sequence is 14 residues long. The CDR3 reads CWARPDRSWDTLYF. CDR3 nucleotides: TGCTGGGCTAGACCGGACAGGTCATGGGATACGCTGTATTTT.

The chain combines TRBV3-1 with TRBJ2-7, with unresolved D. The CDR3 length is 15 residues. CDR1 LGHDT and CDR2 YNNKEL come from the germline V gene (reference sequence). The V end was cut by 0 bases, the J end by 2 bases, with 11 bases between. The CDR3 spells CASSQDLRSPYEQYF. CDR3 nucleotide sequence: TGTGCCAGCAGCCAAGATCTCAGGTCCCCCTACGAGCAGTACTTC.

On this clonotype: In this CDR3 the conserved last residue, phenylalanine or tryptophan, is missing, so a read error is likely. CDR3 nucleotides: TGTGCCAGCAGCCCCGGACAGGGCAATCAGCCCCAGCATATT. Translated, it gives CASSPGQGNQPQHI. V is TRBV7-9 and J is TRBJ1-5, with TRBD1 identical over 7 bases. Looked up from germline, CDR1 is SEHNR and CDR2 is FQNEAQ (reference sequence). The CDR3 contains 14 residues. The V gene end was trimmed by 5 bases and the J gene end by 2 bases; junction bases not matched to a gene: 3.

As regards this clonotype: A read error is possible here, since a much larger clone lies one base away. The chain uses TRBV28 and TRBJ2-3, with D possibly matching TRBD2 (5 bases). CDR1 and CDR2 (germline): MDHEN, SYDVKM. This CDR3 region has 14 residues. V lost 4 bases and J 6 bases, leaving 14 bases between the germline ends. This CDR3 is CASSSLRAQDTQYF. The CDR3 DNA is TGTGCCAGCAGTTCATTGCGGGCCCAGGATACGCAGTATTTT.

This clonotype was detected many times. The chain carries TRBV20-1 and TRBJ2-3; D might be TRBD1 (5 bases). The CDR3 consists of 14 residues. CDR1 is DFQATT, CDR2 SNEGSKA, per germline (reference sequence). Trimming stripped 2 bases from V and 0 bases from J, with 9 bases between. The CDR3 DNA sequence: TGCAGTGCTAGACAGGACAAAAGCACAGATACGCAGTATTTT. Its protein product is CSARQDKSTDTQYF.

Points on this clonotype: One base away lies a much larger clone, so this may be a sequencing read error. The chain links TRBV4-3 to TRBJ2-4, with 10 bases that match TRBD2. The CDR3 sequence is 15 residues long. Germline V gene data show CDR1 as LGHNA and CDR2 as YSLEER. CDR3 region: CAGSQDTSGIYIQYF. CDR3 coding DNA: TGCGCCGGCAGCCAAGATACTAGCGGGATTTACATTCAGTACTTC.

The chain has TRBV27 and TRBJ2-7, with TRBD2 as a possible D gene (6 bases). The germline V and J ends were trimmed by 3 bases and 6 bases, with 9 bases remaining between them. CDR1 is MNHEY and CDR2 is SMNVEV in the germline V gene (reference sequence). This CDR3 is 12 amino acids long. The DNA for the CDR3 is TGTGCCAGCAGTTTTATCGGGGGCGAGCAGTACTTC. This gives the protein CASSFIGGEQYF.

This clonotype was observed once. Just one base apart from a much larger clone, this may be a read error. The genes are TRBV27 and TRBJ2-1, with TRBD2 matching over 7 bases. This CDR3 has 10 amino acids. The germline V gene encodes CDR1 MNHEY and CDR2 SMNVEV (reference sequence). This chain's CDR3 is CVSGTSEQFF. The CDR3 coding sequence is TGTGTCAGCGGGACCTCTGAGCAGTTCTTC.